The rows below give T cell receptor beta chains drawn from one sample of a study of OX40 agonist ivuxolimab in advanced cancers. Assay: immunoSEQ multiplex PCR; the TCRdb copy retains only in-frame clones and omits some. The data show roughly 80,000 clones, just under 85% seen once. The sequenced sample was CD4+ or CD8+ T cells sorted from blood, obtained in a trial of the OX40 agonist ivuxolimab. The receptors originated from an adult with an advanced solid tumor such as melanoma, head and neck, liver or kidney cancer. CDR3s include the opening cysteine and the closing phenylalanine or tryptophan. The order of the fields is CDR3 protein, CDR3 DNA, J gene, clone size, V gene, D gene. D genes are given only for firm matches. Rows give clone size only sometimes, using once, few, many, or a class for an expanded clone.

CASSLGGGTEAFF TGTGCCAGCAGCTTAGGGGGGGGGACTGAAGCTTTCTTT TRBJ1-1 NA TRBV7-6 NA
CASSFLDRNYGYTF TGTGCCAGCAGTTTCCTAGACAGGAACTATGGCTACACCTTC TRBJ1-2 NA TRBV27 NA
CASRETGSYGYTF TGTGCCAGCAGGGAGACAGGGTCTTATGGCTACACCTTC TRBJ1-2 NA TRBV6-5 TRBD1
CASSLVARGGTQPQHF TGTGCCAGCAGCTTAGTGGCTCGAGGGGGGACTCAGCCCCAGCATTTT TRBJ1-5 NA TRBV7-2 NA
CASSYSRAGGTDTQYF TGTGCCAGCAGTTACTCGAGGGCGGGGGGGACAGATACGCAGTATTTT TRBJ2-3 NA TRBV6-5 TRBD2
CASTLQGYGEQFF TGTGCCAGCACCTTACAGGGGTACGGTGAGCAGTTCTTC TRBJ2-1 NA TRBV6-6 TRBD1
CASSSTGGAGASDTF TGTGCCAGTAGTTCGACAGGGGGCGCCGGGGCCTCCGATACTTTC TRBJ2-7 once TRBV19 TRBD1
CATSRDRSSYEQYF TGTGCCACCAGCAGAGATAGGTCGAGTTACGAGCAGTACTTC TRBJ2-7 NA TRBV15 NA
CASSSETGYGETQYF TGTGCCAGTAGTTCGGAGACAGGCTACGGAGAGACCCAGTACTTC TRBJ2-5 NA TRBV19 NA
CASSRDSYNQPQHF TGTGCCAGTAGCCGGGACAGCTACAATCAGCCCCAGCATTTT TRBJ1-5 NA TRBV19 TRBD1
CASSPRGAKNIQYF TGTGCCAGCAGTCCTAGGGGGGCCAAAAACATTCAGTACTTC TRBJ2-4 NA TRBV6-6 NA
CASSLKRTTEAFF TGTGCCAGCAGTTTAAAGCGGACGACTGAAGCTTTCTTT TRBJ1-1 NA TRBV28 NA
CASKKLAGNTGELFF TGCGCCAGCAAAAAACTAGCGGGTAACACCGGGGAGCTGTTTTTT TRBJ2-2 NA TRBV10-2 TRBD2
CASSSGGNYGYTF TGTGCCAGTAGTTCGGGGGGCAACTATGGCTACACCTTC TRBJ1-2 NA TRBV19 NA
CASTKTGAIGELFF TGTGCCAGCACCAAGACAGGGGCGATCGGGGAGCTGTTTTTT TRBJ2-2 NA TRBV6-5 TRBD1
CASSIKGTGTGPYEQYF TGTGCCAGTAGTATTAAGGGGACCGGGACAGGCCCCTACGAGCAGTACTTC TRBJ2-7 NA TRBV19 TRBD1
CASSETSGISYEQYF TGTGCCAGCAGTGAAACTAGCGGGATCTCCTACGAGCAGTACTTC TRBJ2-7 NA TRBV6-1 TRBD2
CASSSQGSGRSNEQFF TGTGCCAGCAGTTCCCAGGGGAGCGGGAGATCGAATGAGCAGTTCTTC TRBJ2-1 NA TRBV27 TRBD2
CASRETGLETEAFF TGCGCCAGCAGGGAAACAGGGTTAGAGACTGAAGCTTTCTTT TRBJ1-1 NA TRBV5-1 NA
CASSSTAVYEQYF TGTGCCAGCAGCTCCACCGCCGTCTACGAGCAGTACTTC TRBJ2-7 NA TRBV7-2 NA
CASTREAGVTGELFF TGTGCCAGCACCCGGGAGGCCGGGGTCACCGGGGAGCTGTTTTTT TRBJ2-2 NA TRBV28 TRBD2
CASSLRQERVYEQYF TGTGCCAGCAGTTTAAGGCAAGAGAGAGTCTACGAGCAGTACTTC TRBJ2-7 NA TRBV27 NA
CASSLRRGGTYEQYF TGTGCCAGCAGTTTACGGCGGGGGGGGACCTACGAGCAGTACTTC TRBJ2-7 NA TRBV27 TRBD2
CASSVEEGFIAGNTIYF TGTGCCAGCAGCGTCGAAGAGGGGTTCATAGCTGGAAACACCATATATTTT TRBJ1-3 NA TRBV9 NA